The sequence of this TCR beta chain was determined in a study of regulatory T cells in long-lasting Graves disease. Study as a whole: Antithyroid drugs had been taken by newly diagnosed Graves' patients for under 3 months.

Time point: newly diagnosed GD, antithyroid drugs for less than 3 months. PBMCs were the source of the RNA used for TCR sequencing. To make TCR beta libraries, researchers used iRepertoire HTBI primers and Arm-PCR of CDR3 regions. Each CDR3 protein is one row after TCRdb ran MiXCR on the multiplex PCR reads. The data show about 220,000 distinct CDR3 sequences, around 20% seen once. This clonotype has ten or more counts. CDR3 length: 14 amino acids. In germline, CDR1 is DFQATT, CDR2 SNEGSKA (reference sequence). This sequence joins TRBV20-1 and TRBJ1-1; a possible D gene is TRBD1 (5 bases). The sequence was collected from a female donor with Graves disease. The sample consisted of peripheral blood mononuclear cells (PBMCs), taken at new diagnosis, from a patient treated with antithyroid drugs. The DNA for the CDR3 is TGCATACCCCAAGATGGGGGAAAAAACACTGAAGCTTTCTTT. Amino acids: CIPQDGGKNTEAFF.